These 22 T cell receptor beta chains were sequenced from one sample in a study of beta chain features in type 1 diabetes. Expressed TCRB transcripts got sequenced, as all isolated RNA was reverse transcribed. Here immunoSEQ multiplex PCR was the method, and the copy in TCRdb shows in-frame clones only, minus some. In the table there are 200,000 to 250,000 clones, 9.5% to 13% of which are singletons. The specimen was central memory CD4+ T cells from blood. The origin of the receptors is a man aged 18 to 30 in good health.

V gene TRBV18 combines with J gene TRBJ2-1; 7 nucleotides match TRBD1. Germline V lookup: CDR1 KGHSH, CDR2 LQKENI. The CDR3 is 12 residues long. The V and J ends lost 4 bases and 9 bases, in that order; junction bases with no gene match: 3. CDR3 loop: CASSQQGVEQFF. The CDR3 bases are TGTGCCAGCTCACAGCAGGGGGTTGAGCAGTTCTTC.

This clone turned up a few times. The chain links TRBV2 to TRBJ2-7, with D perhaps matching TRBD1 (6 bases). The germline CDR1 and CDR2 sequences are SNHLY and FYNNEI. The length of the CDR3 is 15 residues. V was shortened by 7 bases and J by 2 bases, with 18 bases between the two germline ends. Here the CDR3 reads CASTSDRDTAYEQYF. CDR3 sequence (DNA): TGTGCCAGCACGTCAGACCGGGACACAGCCTACGAGCAGTACTTC.

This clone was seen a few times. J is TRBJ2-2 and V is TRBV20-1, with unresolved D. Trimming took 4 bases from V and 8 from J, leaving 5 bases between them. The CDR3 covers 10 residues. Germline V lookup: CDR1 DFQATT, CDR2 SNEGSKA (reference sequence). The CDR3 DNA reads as TGCAGTGCTATCTGGGGGGAGCTGTTTTTT. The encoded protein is CSAIWGELFF.

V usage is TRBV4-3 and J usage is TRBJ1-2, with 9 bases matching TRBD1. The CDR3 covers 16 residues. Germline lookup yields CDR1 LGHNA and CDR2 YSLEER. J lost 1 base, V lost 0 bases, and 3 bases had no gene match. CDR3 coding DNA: TGCGCCAGCAGCCAAGAGGGGACAGGGCATAACTATGGCTACACCTTC. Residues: CASSQEGTGHNYGYTF.

The CDR3 loop is CASSLRLAVYNEQFF. The CDR3 coding sequence is TGTGCCAGCAGCTTACGGCTAGCGGTCTACAATGAGCAGTTCTTC. The chain links TRBV11-3 to TRBJ2-1; 7 bases align to TRBD2. The CDR3 extends over 15 amino acids. V gave up 2 bases and J gave up 3 bases; unmatched junction bases: 4. Per the germline V gene, CDR1 is SGHNT and CDR2 is YENEEA.

The DNA of the CDR3 is TGCAGCGTTGGTGAGGGTAGAGAGCAGTACTTC. This codes for CSVGEGREQYF. The chain is built from TRBV29-1 and TRBJ2-7; tentative D call: TRBD2 (5 bases). The CDR3 extends over 11 amino acids. Germline V lookup: CDR1 SQVTM, CDR2 ANQGSEA. V lost 4 bases and J lost 7, with 11 bases in between.

The CDR3: CASSEGGGNNEQFF. The CDR3 DNA follows: TGTGCCAGCAGTGAAGGAGGGGGAAACAATGAGCAGTTCTTC. The chain links TRBV6-1 to TRBJ2-1, with D tentatively TRBD1 (6 bases). The CDR3 loop spans 14 amino acids. The germline V gene encodes CDR1 MNHNS and CDR2 SASEGT. V was cut by 1 base and J by 5 bases, with 9 bases left in between.

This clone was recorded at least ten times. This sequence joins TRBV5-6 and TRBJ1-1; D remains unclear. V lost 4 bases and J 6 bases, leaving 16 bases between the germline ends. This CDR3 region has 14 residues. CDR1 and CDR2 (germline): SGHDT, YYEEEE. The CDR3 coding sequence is TGTGCCAGCAGCCGAAATGTACAAAGTTCTGAAGCTTTCTTT. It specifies CASSRNVQSSEAFF.

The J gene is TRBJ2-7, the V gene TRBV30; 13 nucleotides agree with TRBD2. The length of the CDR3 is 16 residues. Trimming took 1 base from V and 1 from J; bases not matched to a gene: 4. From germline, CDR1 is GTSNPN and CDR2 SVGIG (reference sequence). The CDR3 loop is CAWSDPGLAGSYEQYF. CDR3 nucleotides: TGTGCCTGGAGTGACCCGGGACTAGCGGGGTCCTACGAGCAGTACTTC. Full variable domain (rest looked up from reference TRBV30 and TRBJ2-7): SQTIHQWPATLVQPVGSPLSLECTVEGTSNPNLYWYRQAAGRGLQLLFYSVGIGQISSEVPQNLSASRPQDRQFILSSKKLLLSDSGFYLCAWSDPGLAGSYEQYFGPGTRLTVT.

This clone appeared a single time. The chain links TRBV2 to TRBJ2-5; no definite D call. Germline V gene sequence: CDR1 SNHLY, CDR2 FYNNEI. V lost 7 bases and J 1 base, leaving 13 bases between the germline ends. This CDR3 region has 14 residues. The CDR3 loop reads CASTGTGPQETQYF. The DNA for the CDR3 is TGTGCCAGCACCGGAACCGGGCCCCAAGAGACCCAGTACTTC.

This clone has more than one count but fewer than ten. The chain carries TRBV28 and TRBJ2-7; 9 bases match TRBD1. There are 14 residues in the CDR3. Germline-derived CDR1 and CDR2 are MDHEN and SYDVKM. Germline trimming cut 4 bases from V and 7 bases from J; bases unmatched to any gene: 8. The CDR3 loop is CASSYIQGANEQYF. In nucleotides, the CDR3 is TGTGCCAGCAGTTATATACAGGGGGCGAATGAGCAGTACTTC.

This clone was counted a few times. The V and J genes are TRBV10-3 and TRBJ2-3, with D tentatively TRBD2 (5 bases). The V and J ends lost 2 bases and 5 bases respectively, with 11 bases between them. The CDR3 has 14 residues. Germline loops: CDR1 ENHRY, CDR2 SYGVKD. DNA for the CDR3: TGTGCCATCAGTGAGGCCCTAGCTAGAGATACGCAGTATTTT. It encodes CAISEALARDTQYF.

This chain's CDR3 is CASSLRGLSTDTQYF. CDR3 in DNA: TGTGCCAGCTCGCTACGGGGTTTAAGCACAGATACGCAGTATTTT. The V and J genes are TRBV7-9 and TRBJ2-3, with D maybe TRBD2 (5 bases). Per the germline V gene, CDR1 is SEHNR and CDR2 is FQNEAQ (reference sequence). V shed 8 bases and J shed 0 bases, with 15 bases lying between them. The CDR3 covers 15 residues.

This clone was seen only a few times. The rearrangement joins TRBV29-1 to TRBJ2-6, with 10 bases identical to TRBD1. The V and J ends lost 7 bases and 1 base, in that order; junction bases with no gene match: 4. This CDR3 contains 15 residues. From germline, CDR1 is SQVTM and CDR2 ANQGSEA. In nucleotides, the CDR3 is TGCAGCGCCGGGACAGGGGTTTCTGGGGCCAACGTCCTGACTTTC. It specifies CSAGTGVSGANVLTF. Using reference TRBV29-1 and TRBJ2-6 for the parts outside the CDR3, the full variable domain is SAVISQKPSRDICQRGTSLTIQCQVDSQVTMMFWYRQQPGQSLTLIATANQGSEATYESGFVIDKFPISRPNLTFSTLTVSNMSPEDSSIYLCSAGTGVSGANVLTFGAGSRLTVL.

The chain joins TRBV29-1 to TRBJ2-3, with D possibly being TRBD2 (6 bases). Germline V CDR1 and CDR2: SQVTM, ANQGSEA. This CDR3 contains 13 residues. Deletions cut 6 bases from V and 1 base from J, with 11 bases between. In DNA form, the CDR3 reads TGCAGCGTCGGGGGTGCTGGCACAGATACGCAGTATTTT. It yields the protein CSVGGAGTDTQYF.

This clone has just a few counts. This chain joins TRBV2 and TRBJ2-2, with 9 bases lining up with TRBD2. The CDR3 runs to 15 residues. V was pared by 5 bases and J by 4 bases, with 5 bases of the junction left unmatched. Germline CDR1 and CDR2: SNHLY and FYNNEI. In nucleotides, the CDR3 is TGTGCCAGCAGTTTAGCGGGAGCCGGCACCGGGGAGCTGTTTTTT. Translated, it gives CASSLAGAGTGELFF.

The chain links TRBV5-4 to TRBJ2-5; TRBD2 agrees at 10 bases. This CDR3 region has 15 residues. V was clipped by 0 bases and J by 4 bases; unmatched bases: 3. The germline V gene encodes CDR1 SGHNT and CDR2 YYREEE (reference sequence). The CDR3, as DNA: TGTGCCAGCAGCTTGGCTAGCGGGAGCTCAGAGACCCAGTACTTC. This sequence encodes CASSLASGSSETQYF.

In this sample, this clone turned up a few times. This CDR3 reads CASSFSRALAARTDTQYF. The CDR3 DNA is TGTGCCAGCAGCTTTAGTAGGGCTCTAGCGGCCCGCACAGATACGCAGTATTTT. The genes are TRBV25-1 and TRBJ2-3, with 7 bases matching TRBD2. The J segment lost 1 base and the V segment lost 6 bases, leaving 16 bases of the junction unmatched. Germline V lookup: CDR1 MGHDK, CDR2 SYGVNS. The CDR3 spans 18 residues.

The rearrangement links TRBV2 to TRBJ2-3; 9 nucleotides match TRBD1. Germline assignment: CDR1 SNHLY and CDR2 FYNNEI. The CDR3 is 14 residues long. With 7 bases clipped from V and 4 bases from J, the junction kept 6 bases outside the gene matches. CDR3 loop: CASKGQGGPDTQYF. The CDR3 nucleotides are TGTGCCAGCAAGGGACAGGGTGGCCCAGATACGCAGTATTTT. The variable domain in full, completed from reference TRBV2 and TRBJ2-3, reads EPEVTQTPSHQVTQMGQEVILRCVPISNHLYFYWYRQILGQKVEFLVSFYNNEISEKSEIFDDQFSVERPDGSNFTLKIRSTKLEDSAMYFCASKGQGGPDTQYFGPGTRLTVL.

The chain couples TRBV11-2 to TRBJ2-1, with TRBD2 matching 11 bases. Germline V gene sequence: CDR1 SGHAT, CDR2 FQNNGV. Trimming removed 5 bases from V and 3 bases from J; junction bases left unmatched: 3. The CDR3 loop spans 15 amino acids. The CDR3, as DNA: TGTGCCAGCAGCCAAACTAGCGGGGGCTACAATGAGCAGTTCTTC. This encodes CASSQTSGGYNEQFF.

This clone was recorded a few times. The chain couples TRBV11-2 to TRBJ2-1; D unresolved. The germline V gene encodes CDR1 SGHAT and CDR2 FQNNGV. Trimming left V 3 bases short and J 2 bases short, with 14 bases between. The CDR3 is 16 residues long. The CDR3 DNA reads TGTGCCAGCAGCTTTACTGGGCAAGGGACCTACAATGAGCAGTTCTTC. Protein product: CASSFTGQGTYNEQFF.

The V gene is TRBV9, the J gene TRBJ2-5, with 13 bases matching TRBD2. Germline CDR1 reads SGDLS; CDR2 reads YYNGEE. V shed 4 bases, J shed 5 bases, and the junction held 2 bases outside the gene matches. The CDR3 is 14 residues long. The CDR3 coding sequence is TGTGCCAGCAGCACGACTAGCGGGAGGGAGACCCAGTACTTC. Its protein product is CASSTTSGRETQYF.